The 9 T cell receptor beta chains in this list originate from one sample, sequenced in a study of siplizumab effects on memory and regulatory T cells. TCRdb keeps only in-frame clones here, not all; method: immunoSEQ multiplex PCR. The repertoire holds about 100,000 clones, with over 90% as singletons. Sequencing was done on a sample of non-Treg CD4+ T cells sorted from blood. These receptors all come from a human donor in good health.

The chain links TRBV28 to TRBJ1-3, with D unresolved. Trimming took off 4 bases at V and 4 bases at J, with 2 bases between the two ends. The germline V gene encodes CDR1 MDHEN and CDR2 SYDVKM. This CDR3 comprises 11 residues. For the CDR3, the DNA is TGTGCCAGCAGTTGGGGAAACACCATATATTTT. This translates into CASSWGNTIYF.

The V and J genes are TRBV5-4 and TRBJ2-7; unclear D gene. Germline CDR1 and CDR2: SGHNT and YYREEE (reference sequence). The CDR3 is 14 residues long. V shed 1 base and J shed 4 bases, with 12 bases lying between them. CDR3 sequence reads: CASSLIGVSYEQYF. The CDR3 nucleotides are TGTGCCAGCAGCTTGATCGGTGTAAGTTACGAGCAGTACTTC.

The chain links TRBV7-3 to TRBJ2-1; 7 positions agree with TRBD2. In germline, CDR1 is SGHTA, CDR2 FQGTGA. With 1 base clipped from V and 1 base from J, the junction kept 1 base outside the gene matches. The CDR3 is made up of 15 amino acids. The CDR3 region is CASSLSGSSYNEQFF. The CDR3 DNA is TGTGCCAGCAGCTTAAGCGGGAGTTCCTACAATGAGCAGTTCTTC.

The V gene is TRBV29-1, the J gene TRBJ1-1; D perhaps matches TRBD1 (6 bases). This CDR3 has 14 residues. V was cut by 4 bases and J by 0 bases, with 12 bases left in between. Germline V CDR1 and CDR2: SQVTM, ANQGSEA. CDR3 bases: TGCAGCGTTGGGGTGGGGGCAGTGAACACTGAAGCTTTCTTT. Translation: CSVGVGAVNTEAFF.

The chain links TRBV5-1 to TRBJ1-2; 7 nucleotides agree with TRBD1. J was trimmed by 1 base and V by 6 bases; bases with no gene match: 15. In germline, CDR1 is SGHRS, CDR2 YFSETQ. There are 17 residues in the CDR3. DNA for the CDR3: TGCGCCAGCACCTTATCCTTCTCCGGGACAGATAACTATGGCTACACCTTC. It encodes CASTLSFSGTDNYGYTF.

J is TRBJ1-1 and V is TRBV15, with 8 bases matching TRBD1. This CDR3 region has 13 residues. The V segment lost 4 bases and the J segment 8 bases; nucleotides outside the gene matches: 6. Germline CDR1 and CDR2: LNHNV and YYDKDF (reference sequence). The chain's CDR3 is CATSTNRGGEAFF. In nucleotides, the CDR3 is TGTGCCACCAGCACCAACAGGGGGGGCGAAGCTTTCTTT.

The gene calls are TRBV5-5 and TRBJ2-7; 7 bases fit TRBD1. CDR1 is SGHKS, CDR2 YYEKEE, per germline (reference sequence). CDR3 length: 15 amino acids. V was clipped by 0 bases and J by 2 bases; unmatched bases: 5. Here the CDR3 DNA reads TGTGCCAGCAGCTTGGTGACAGGGAGAGCCTACGAGCAGTACTTC. As protein: CASSLVTGRAYEQYF.

The rearrangement links TRBV30 to TRBJ2-3, with TRBD2 identical over 9 bases. J was trimmed by 8 bases and V by 4 bases; bases with no gene match: 7. This CDR3 has 13 amino acids. CDR1 and CDR2 (germline): GTSNPN, SVGIG (reference sequence). The CDR3 is CAWKRSGSATQYF. CDR3 nucleotides: TGTGCCTGGAAACGTAGCGGGAGTGCTACGCAGTATTTT.

The rearrangement joins TRBV19 to TRBJ2-7; D might be TRBD1 (7 bases). V dropped 5 bases and J dropped 5 bases, with 13 bases sitting between them. The germline gives CDR1 LNHDA, CDR2 SQIVND (reference sequence). The CDR3 length is 13 residues. CDR3 DNA: TGTGCCAGTAGTTTCGACAGGGAGGACGAGCAGTACTTC. Translating it yields CASSFDREDEQYF.